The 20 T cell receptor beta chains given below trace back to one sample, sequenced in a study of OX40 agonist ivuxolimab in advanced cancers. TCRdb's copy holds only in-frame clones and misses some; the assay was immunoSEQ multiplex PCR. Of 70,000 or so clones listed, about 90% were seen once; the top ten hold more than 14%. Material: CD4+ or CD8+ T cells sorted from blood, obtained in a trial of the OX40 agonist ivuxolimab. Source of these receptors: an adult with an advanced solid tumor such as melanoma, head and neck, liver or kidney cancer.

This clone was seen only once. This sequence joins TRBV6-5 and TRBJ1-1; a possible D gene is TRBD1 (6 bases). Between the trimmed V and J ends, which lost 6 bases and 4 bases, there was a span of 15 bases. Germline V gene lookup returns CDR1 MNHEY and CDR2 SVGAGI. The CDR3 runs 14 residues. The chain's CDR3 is CASRLQGRGTEAFF. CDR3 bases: TGTGCCAGCAGATTACAGGGACGTGGCACTGAAGCTTTCTTT.

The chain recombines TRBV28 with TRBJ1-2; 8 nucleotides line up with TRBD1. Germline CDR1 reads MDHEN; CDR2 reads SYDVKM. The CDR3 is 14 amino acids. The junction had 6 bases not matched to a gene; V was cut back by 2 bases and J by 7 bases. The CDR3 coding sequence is TGTGCCAGCAGTTTAGGGACAGGACTAGGTGGCTACACCTTC. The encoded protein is CASSLGTGLGGYTF.

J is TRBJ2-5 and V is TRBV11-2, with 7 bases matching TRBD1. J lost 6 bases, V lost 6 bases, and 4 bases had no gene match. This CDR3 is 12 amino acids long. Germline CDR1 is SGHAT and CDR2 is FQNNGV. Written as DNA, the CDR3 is TGTGCCAGCAGTTGGGACAGCCAGACCCAGTACTTC. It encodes CASSWDSQTQYF.

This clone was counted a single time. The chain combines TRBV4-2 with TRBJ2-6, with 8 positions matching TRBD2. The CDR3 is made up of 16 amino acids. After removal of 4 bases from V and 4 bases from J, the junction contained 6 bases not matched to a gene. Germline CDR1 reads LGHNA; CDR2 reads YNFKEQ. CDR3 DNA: TGTGCCAGCAGCCTCATTAGCGGGACCGGGGCCAACGTCCTGACTTTC. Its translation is CASSLISGTGANVLTF.

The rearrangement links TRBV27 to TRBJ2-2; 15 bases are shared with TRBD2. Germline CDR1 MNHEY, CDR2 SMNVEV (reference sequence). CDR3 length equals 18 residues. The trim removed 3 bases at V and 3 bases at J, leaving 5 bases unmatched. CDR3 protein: CASSFGLAGGSDTGELFF. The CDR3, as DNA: TGTGCCAGCAGTTTTGGACTAGCGGGAGGGTCGGACACCGGGGAGCTGTTTTTT.

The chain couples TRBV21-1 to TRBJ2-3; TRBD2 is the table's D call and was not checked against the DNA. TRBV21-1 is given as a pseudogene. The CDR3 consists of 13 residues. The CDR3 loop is CASSRGNTDTQYF. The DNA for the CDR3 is TGTGCCAGCAGCAGAGGGAACACAGATACGCAGTATTTT.

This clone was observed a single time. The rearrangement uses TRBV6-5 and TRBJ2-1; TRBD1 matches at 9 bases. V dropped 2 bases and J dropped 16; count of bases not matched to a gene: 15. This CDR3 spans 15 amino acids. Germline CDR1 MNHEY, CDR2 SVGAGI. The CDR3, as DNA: TGTGCCAGCAGTTACGGGACAGGGTCGTTTATGAAAAATTTCTTC. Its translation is CASSYGTGSFMKNFF.

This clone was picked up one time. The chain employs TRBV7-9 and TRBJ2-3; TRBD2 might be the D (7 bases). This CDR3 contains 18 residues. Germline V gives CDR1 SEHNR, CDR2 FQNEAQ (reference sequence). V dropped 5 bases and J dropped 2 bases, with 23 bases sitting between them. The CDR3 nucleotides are TGTGCCAGCAGCGTCGGAAGGGGGAGGGCCCGGGACACAGATACGCAGTATTTT. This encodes CASSVGRGRARDTDTQYF. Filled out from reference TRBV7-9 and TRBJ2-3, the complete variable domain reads DTGVSQNPRHKITKRGQNVTFRCDPISEHNRLYWYRQTLGQGPEFLTYFQNEAQLEKSRLLSDRFSAERPKGSFSTLEIQRTEQGDSAMYLCASSVGRGRARDTDTQYFGPGTRLTVL.

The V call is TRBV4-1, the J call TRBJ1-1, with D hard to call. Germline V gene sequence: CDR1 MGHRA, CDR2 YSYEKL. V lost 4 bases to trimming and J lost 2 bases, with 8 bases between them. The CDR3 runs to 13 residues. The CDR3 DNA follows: TGCGCCAGCAGCCTTGAGGGAAACACTGAAGCTTTCTTT. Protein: CASSLEGNTEAFF.

The CDR3 here is CASSLVAVDEQFF. DNA of the CDR3: TGTGCCAGCAGTCTTGTAGCGGTCGATGAGCAGTTCTTC. The gene calls are TRBV27 and TRBJ2-1; possibly TRBD2 for D (6 bases). Per the germline V gene, CDR1 is MNHEY and CDR2 is SMNVEV (reference sequence). V was shortened by 5 bases and J by 8 bases, with 13 bases between the two germline ends. The CDR3 is 13 amino acids.

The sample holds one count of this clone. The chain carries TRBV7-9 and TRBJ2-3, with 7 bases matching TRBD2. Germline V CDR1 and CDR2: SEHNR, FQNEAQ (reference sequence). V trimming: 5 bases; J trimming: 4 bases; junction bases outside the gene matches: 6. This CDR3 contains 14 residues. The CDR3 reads CASSIGLDSDTQYF. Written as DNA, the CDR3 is TGTGCCAGCAGCATCGGACTAGACTCAGATACGCAGTATTTT. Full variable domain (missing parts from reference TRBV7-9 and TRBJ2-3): DTGVSQNPRHKITKRGQNVTFRCDPISEHNRLYWYRQTLGQGPEFLTYFQNEAQLEKSRLLSDRFSAERPKGSFSTLEIQRTEQGDSAMYLCASSIGLDSDTQYFGPGTRLTVL.

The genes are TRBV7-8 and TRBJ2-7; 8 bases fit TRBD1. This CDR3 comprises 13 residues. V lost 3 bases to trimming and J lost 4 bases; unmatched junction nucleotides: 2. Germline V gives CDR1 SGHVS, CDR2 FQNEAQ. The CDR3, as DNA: TGTGCCAGCAGCTTTAACAGGGGGTACGAGCAGTACTTC. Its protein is CASSFNRGYEQYF.

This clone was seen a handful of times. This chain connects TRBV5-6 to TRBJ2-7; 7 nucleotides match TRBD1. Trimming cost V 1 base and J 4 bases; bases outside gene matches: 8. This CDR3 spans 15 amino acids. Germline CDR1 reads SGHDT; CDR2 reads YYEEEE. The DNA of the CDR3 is TGTGCCAGCAGCTTGTGGGACAGAGAGGATTACGAGCAGTACTTC. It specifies CASSLWDREDYEQYF.

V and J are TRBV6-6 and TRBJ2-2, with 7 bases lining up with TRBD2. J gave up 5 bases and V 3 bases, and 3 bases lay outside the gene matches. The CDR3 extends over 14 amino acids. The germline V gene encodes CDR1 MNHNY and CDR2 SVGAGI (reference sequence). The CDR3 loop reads CASSYGEGTGELFF. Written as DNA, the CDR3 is TGTGCCAGCAGTTATGGGGAGGGAACCGGGGAGCTGTTTTTT.

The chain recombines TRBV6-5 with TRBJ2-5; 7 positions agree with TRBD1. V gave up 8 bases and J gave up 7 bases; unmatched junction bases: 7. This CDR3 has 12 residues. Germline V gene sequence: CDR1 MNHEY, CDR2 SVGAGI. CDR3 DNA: TGTGCCAGCGGGGACAGTCCAGGGACCCAGTACTTC. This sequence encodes CASGDSPGTQYF.

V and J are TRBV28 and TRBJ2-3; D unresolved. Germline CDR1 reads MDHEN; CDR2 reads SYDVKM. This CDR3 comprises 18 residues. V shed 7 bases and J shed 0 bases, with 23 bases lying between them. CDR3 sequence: CASTMYKLYTTSTDTQYF. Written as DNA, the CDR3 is TGTGCCAGCACCATGTATAAACTGTACACGACTAGCACAGATACGCAGTATTTT.

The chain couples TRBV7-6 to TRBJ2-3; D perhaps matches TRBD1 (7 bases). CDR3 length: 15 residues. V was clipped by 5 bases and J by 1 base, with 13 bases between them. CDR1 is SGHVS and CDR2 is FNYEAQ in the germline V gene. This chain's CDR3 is CASSLEGAGTDTQYF. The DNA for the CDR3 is TGTGCCAGCAGCCTGGAGGGGGCCGGCACAGATACGCAGTATTTT.

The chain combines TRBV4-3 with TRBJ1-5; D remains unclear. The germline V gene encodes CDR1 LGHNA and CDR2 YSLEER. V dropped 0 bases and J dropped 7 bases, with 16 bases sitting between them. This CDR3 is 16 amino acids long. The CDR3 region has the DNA TGCGCCAGCAGCCAAGATCCTAGTTCAGGAGGACAGCCCCAGCATTTT. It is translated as CASSQDPSSGGQPQHF.

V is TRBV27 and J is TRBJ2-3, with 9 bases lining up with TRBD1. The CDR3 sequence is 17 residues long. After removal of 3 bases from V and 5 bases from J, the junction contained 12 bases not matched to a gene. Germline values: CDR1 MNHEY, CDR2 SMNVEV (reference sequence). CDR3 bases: TGTGCCAGCAGTTTCGACCTAACAGGGGGCGTACTAGATACGCAGTATTTT. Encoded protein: CASSFDLTGGVLDTQYF.

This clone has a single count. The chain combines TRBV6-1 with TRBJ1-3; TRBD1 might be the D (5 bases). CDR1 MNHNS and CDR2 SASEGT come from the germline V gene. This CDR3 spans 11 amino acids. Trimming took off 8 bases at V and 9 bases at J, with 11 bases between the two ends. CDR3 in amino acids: CASERGSTIYF. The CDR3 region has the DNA TGTGCCAGCGAAAGGGGCTCCACCATATATTTT.